This T cell receptor beta chain was recorded in a study of T cell responses to AZD1222 COVID-19 vaccine. Regarding this clone: Its specificity is not known.

There are 13 residues in the CDR3. Trimming removed 6 bases at V and 3 bases at J, with 12 bases between. Germline V CDR1 and CDR2: MNHEY, SMNVEV (reference sequence). The method was immunoSEQ multiplex PCR; TCRdb's version includes in-frame clones alone and lacks a portion of them. The sample gives tens of thousands of clones, about 89% of which show up once; approximately 30% is in the top ten. Study-wide results and limits: Repertoire sampling was restricted to post-peak T cell response timepoints.

The V gene is TRBV27, the J gene TRBJ2-7, with D possibly TRBD1 on 6 matching bases. The sequences come from peripheral blood, collected 28 days after the second AZD1222 dose. The TCR sequence derives from an adult who received the AZD1222 COVID-19 vaccine. Written as DNA, the CDR3 is TGTGCCAGCAGCAGGGGCCTAGGCTACGAGCAGTACTTC. This translates into CASSRGLGYEQYF.